Sequencing of this TCR beta chain was carried out in a study of cytomegalovirus exposure and HLA in healthy donors. Study-wide results and caveats: In vitro data verified three CMV-associated chains as specific for CMV antigens.

In germline, CDR1 is SQVTM, CDR2 ANQGSEA. The ends were cut back, 5 bases at V and 1 base at J, with 12 bases in the middle. This CDR3 has 13 amino acids. The method was immunoSEQ multiplex PCR; TCRdb's version includes in-frame clones alone and lacks a portion of them. Of roughly 220,000 clones in the sample, about nine tenths were seen once. Points on this clone: Its antigen is not known.

This chain connects TRBV29-1 to TRBJ2-7, with D unclear. This receptor was obtained from a young woman in good health and CMV-seronegative. Input material: PBMCs. The DNA for the CDR3 is TGCAGCGTTCGGTCGGTGTTTTCCTACGAGCAGTACTTC. Translation gives CSVRSVFSYEQYF.